The source of this T cell receptor beta chain is a study of blood T cell repertoires in COVID-19. Turning to the study itself: The cDNA or gDNA used as material had been derived from T cells, B-cell-depleted T cells, or PBMCs.

Under the authors' procedure: Amplification of reference gene primers provided the estimated nucleated cell counts. Libraries were prepared by immunoSEQ multiplex PCR; TCRdb keeps only in-frame clonotypes and omits some of them. That table is the source of V, J and clone size, and D and trimming were worked out from the DNA. The sample consists of approximately 190,000 clones, about 88% of them appearing once. This TCR derives from a man aged 25-45 years with active or convalescent COVID-19. Sequencing used peripheral blood.

In DNA form, the CDR3 reads TGTGCCACCAGTGATCCCCCAGGGGACACTGAAGCTTTCTTT. This translates into CATSDPPGDTEAFF. V is TRBV24-1 and J is TRBJ1-1, with D possibly being TRBD1 (6 bases). The germline V and J ends were trimmed by 3 bases and 3 bases, with 10 bases remaining between them. The germline V gene has CDR1 KGHDR and CDR2 SFDVKD. The CDR3 runs 14 residues.